A single sample is the source of the 24 T cell receptor beta chains below, sequenced in a study of T cells in Graves' hyperthyroidism and ophthalmopathy. Researchers took RNA transcripts and amplified the TCR beta CDR3 regions from them. First-round RT-PCR of the TCR CDR3 relied on the HTBI primer set. TCRdb re-analysed the multiplex PCR reads in MiXCR, keeping a single row per CDR3 protein. The sample lists about 480,000 distinct CDR3 sequences; under 15% were seen once. Sequencing input: blood. These receptors all stem from a woman between 18 and 29 years old with Graves' hyperthyroidism.

V and J are TRBV12-3 or TRBV12-4 and TRBJ2-3; maybe TRBD1 (5 bases). This CDR3 is built from 15 residues. The V and J ends lost 2 bases and 2 bases respectively, with 11 bases between them. The CDR3 loop reads CASSLQGSPTDTQYF. For the CDR3, the DNA is TGTGCCAGCAGTTTACAGGGTTCACCCACAGATACGCAGTATTTT.

This clonotype occurred many times. This chain uses TRBV24-1 with TRBJ2-3; D is ambiguous. Deletions cut 8 bases from V and 3 bases from J, with 23 bases between. The germline CDR1 and CDR2 sequences are KGHDR and SFDVKD. The CDR3 is 17 residues long. For the CDR3, the DNA is TGTGCCACCAACGACGACGGAAAGCTTTCAAGGACAGATACGCAGTATTTT. The encoded protein is CATNDDGKLSRTDTQYF.

This clonotype has at least ten counts. The rearrangement uses TRBV5-1 and TRBJ2-6; D not resolved. The CDR3 spans 14 residues. With 5 bases removed from V and 3 bases from J, the gap between germline ends came to 9 bases. CDR1 and CDR2 (germline): SGHRS, YFSETQ. CDR3 loop: CASRISSGANVLTF. DNA of the CDR3: TGCGCCAGCAGAATATCGAGTGGGGCCAACGTCCTGACTTTC.

This clonotype was counted at least ten times. The chain has TRBV12-3 or TRBV12-4 and TRBJ1-6; D gene ambiguous. V lost 5 bases, J lost 0 bases, and 8 bases lay in between. The CDR3 length is 15 residues. DNA for the CDR3: TGTGCCAGCAGTCCCGGCGGCTCCTATAATTCACCCCTCCACTTT. This translates into CASSPGGSYNSPLHF.

This clonotype was observed a few times. J is TRBJ2-5 and V is TRBV2; the match to TRBD2 covers 12 bases. CDR1 and CDR2 (germline): SNHLY, FYNNEI. The V segment lost 4 bases and the J segment 3 bases; nucleotides outside the gene matches: 6. The CDR3 contains 16 residues. The CDR3 sequence is CASSVGLAGGKETQYF. CDR3 DNA: TGTGCCAGCAGTGTGGGCCTAGCGGGAGGGAAAGAGACCCAGTACTTC. The full variable domain, in which reference TRBV2 and TRBJ2-5 provide the parts outside the CDR3, is EPEVTQTPSHQVTQMGQEVILRCVPISNHLYFYWYRQILGQKVEFLVSFYNNEISEKSEIFDDQFSVERPDGSNFTLKIRSTKLEDSAMYFCASSVGLAGGKETQYFGPGTRLLVL.

This clonotype was found many times. V usage is TRBV18 and J usage is TRBJ1-1, with TRBD1 identical over 8 bases. This CDR3 spans 16 amino acids. In germline, CDR1 is KGHSH, CDR2 LQKENI. V shed 3 bases, J shed 1 base, and the junction held 7 bases outside the gene matches. The DNA for the CDR3 is TGTGCCAGCTCACCGCAGGGCGACAGGGGGAACACTGAAGCTTTCTTT. Protein sequence: CASSPQGDRGNTEAFF. The full variable domain, completed using reference TRBV18 and TRBJ1-1, is NAGVMQNPRHLVRRRGQEARLRCSPMKGHSHVYWYRQLPEEGLKFMVYLQKENIIDESGMPKERFSAEFPKEGPSILRIQQVVRGDSAAYFCASSPQGDRGNTEAFFGQGTRLTVV.

Many counts were recorded for this clonotype. The rearrangement uses TRBV15 and TRBJ1-2, with 7 bases matching TRBD1. The length of the CDR3 is 13 residues. Germline V gene sequence: CDR1 LNHNV, CDR2 YYDKDF (reference sequence). The V gene end was trimmed by 3 bases and the J gene end by 8 bases; junction bases not matched to a gene: 6. CDR3 sequence reads: CATSSRTGDGYTF. CDR3 sequence (DNA): TGTGCCACCAGCAGCAGAACAGGGGACGGCTACACCTTC.

The table lists this clonotype with many counts. The V gene is TRBV18, the J gene TRBJ2-5; D might be TRBD1 (6 bases). The V gene's germline CDR1 is KGHSH and CDR2 LQKENI. This CDR3 has 15 amino acids. The ends were cut back, 4 bases at V and 0 bases at J, with 12 bases in the middle. The CDR3, as DNA: TGTGCCAGCTCACAACTCCGGGACAACCAAGAGACCCAGTACTTC. Protein: CASSQLRDNQETQYF.

This clonotype was seen a single time. The chain joins TRBV30 to TRBJ2-1, with TRBD2 matching 8 bases. CDR1 and CDR2 from the germline V gene are GTSNPN and SVGIG (reference sequence). CDR3 size: 12 residues. The V gene end was trimmed by 7 bases and the J gene end by 9 bases; junction bases not matched to a gene: 8. The CDR3 loop reads CAYPAGAREQFF. For the CDR3, the DNA is TGTGCCTACCCAGCGGGAGCCCGTGAGCAGTTCTTC.

In this sample, this clonotype turned up a few times. The CDR3 sequence: CSSNPGVGDGYTF. The CDR3 region has the DNA TGCAGCTCGAACCCAGGGGTTGGGGATGGCTACACCTTC. The chain has TRBV29-1 and TRBJ1-2; perhaps TRBD1 as D (6 bases). V dropped 8 bases and J dropped 6 bases, with 19 bases sitting between them. CDR3 length equals 13 residues. Germline V gene lookup returns CDR1 SQVTM and CDR2 ANQGSEA.

In this sample, this clonotype turned up many times. The genes are TRBV12-3 or TRBV12-4 and TRBJ1-2; perhaps TRBD1 as D (5 bases). With 10 bases removed from V and 2 bases from J, the gap between germline ends came to 17 bases. This CDR3 contains 14 residues. CDR3 amino acids: CAIKQRGANYGYTF. Written as DNA, the CDR3 is TGTGCCATCAAACAAAGAGGGGCCAACTATGGCTACACCTTC.

This clonotype was seen a few times. The V call is TRBV19, the J call TRBJ2-1; 8 bases line up with TRBD2. J lost 5 bases, V lost 7 bases, and 7 bases had no gene match. The CDR3 has 14 residues. Germline values: CDR1 LNHDA, CDR2 SQIVND (reference sequence). The CDR3: CASIQAGVHNEQFF. CDR3 bases: TGTGCCAGTATTCAAGCGGGAGTTCACAATGAGCAGTTCTTC.

This clonotype was counted many times. The chain links TRBV2 to TRBJ2-1, with TRBD2 as a possible D gene (5 bases). Germline V CDR1 and CDR2: SNHLY, FYNNEI. The CDR3 length is 15 residues. Between the trimmed V and J ends, which lost 10 bases and 0 bases, there was a span of 16 bases. In DNA form, the CDR3 reads TGTGCCACCGAGGACTGGACGAGCTCCTACAATGAGCAGTTCTTC. Protein: CATEDWTSSYNEQFF. The complete variable domain, with remaining parts taken from reference TRBV2 and TRBJ2-1, reads EPEVTQTPSHQVTQMGQEVILRCVPISNHLYFYWYRQILGQKVEFLVSFYNNEISEKSEIFDDQFSVERPDGSNFTLKIRSTKLEDSAMYFCATEDWTSSYNEQFFGPGTRLTVL.

The chain employs TRBV18 and TRBJ1-3; D perhaps matches TRBD1 (5 bases). V was pared by 6 bases and J by 0 bases, with 15 bases between. Germline V gene lookup returns CDR1 KGHSH and CDR2 LQKENI. This CDR3 spans 16 amino acids. CDR3 residues: CASSPLTESSGNTIYF. The CDR3 nucleotides read TGTGCCAGCTCCCCCCTGACAGAAAGCTCTGGAAACACCATATATTTT.

This clonotype has a count of ten or more. The J gene is TRBJ2-1, the V gene TRBV11-3, with 11 nucleotides matching TRBD2. The CDR3 length is 15 residues. Germline assignment: CDR1 SGHNT and CDR2 YENEEA. Trimming at V came to 5 bases and at J to 7 bases, leaving 7 bases not matched to a gene. The CDR3 reads CASSLVAGGRNEQFF. The CDR3 nucleotides read TGTGCCAGCAGCCTCGTAGCGGGAGGGCGGAATGAGCAGTTCTTC.

This clonotype was observed at least ten times. The chain uses TRBV20-1 and TRBJ2-1, with D possibly being TRBD1 or TRBD2 (6 bases each). CDR1 and CDR2 (germline): DFQATT, SNEGSKA (reference sequence). The CDR3 sequence is 14 residues long. CDR3 protein: CSQEGDRSRNEQFF. CDR3 bases: TGCTCGCAGGAGGGGGATAGGTCGAGGAATGAGCAGTTCTTC.

The chain joins TRBV14 to TRBJ2-7; TRBD1 aligns across 7 bases. J lost 0 bases, V lost 5 bases, and 4 bases had no gene match. The CDR3 is made up of 14 amino acids. Germline V gene lookup returns CDR1 SGHDN and CDR2 FVKESK. The CDR3 region has the DNA TGTGCCAGCAGCATCGGACAGGTCTCCTACGAGCAGTACTTC. This translates into CASSIGQVSYEQYF. The variable domain in full, with the rest retrieved from reference TRBV14 and TRBJ2-7, is EAGVTQFPSHSVIEKGQTVTLRCDPISGHDNLYWYRRVMGKEIKFLLHFVKESKQDESGMPNNRFLAERTGGTYSTLKVQPAELEDSGVYFCASSIGQVSYEQYFGPGTRLTVT.

This clonotype was found many times. The chain is built from TRBV3-1 and TRBJ2-1; 7 bases align to TRBD2. This CDR3 has 17 amino acids. CDR1 LGHDT and CDR2 YNNKEL come from the germline V gene (reference sequence). V gave up 0 bases and J gave up 2 bases; unmatched junction bases: 7. The CDR3 reads CASSQELGGSPYNEQFF. CDR3 nucleotide sequence: TGTGCCAGCAGCCAAGAATTGGGGGGGTCCCCCTACAATGAGCAGTTCTTC.

This clonotype has a handful of counts. J is TRBJ1-5 and V is TRBV6-5, with 10 positions matching TRBD1. The V and J ends lost 0 bases and 11 bases, in that order; junction bases with no gene match: 7. Germline assignment: CDR1 MNHEY and CDR2 SVGAGI. The CDR3 totals 15 residues. Here the CDR3 reads CASSYSTGQGQSQHF. The CDR3, as DNA: TGTGCCAGCAGTTACTCGACGGGACAGGGGCAGTCCCAGCATTTT.

The sample holds many counts of this clonotype. This chain joins TRBV29-1 and TRBJ1-2; D might be TRBD1 (5 bases). CDR1 and CDR2 from the germline V gene are SQVTM and ANQGSEA. The CDR3 sequence is 13 residues long. V lost 4 bases and J lost 4, with 13 bases in between. The CDR3 region has the DNA TGCAGCGTTGGGACAAGGGAACCCTATGGCTACACCTTC. Translating gives CSVGTREPYGYTF.

This clonotype was counted between two and nine times. The V gene is TRBV7-9, the J gene TRBJ2-2; no clear D gene. Germline values: CDR1 SEHNR, CDR2 FQNEAQ (reference sequence). The CDR3 contains 12 residues. V lost 8 bases, J lost 3 bases, and 7 bases lay in between. Here the CDR3 reads CASPLDTGELFF. For the CDR3, the DNA is TGTGCCAGCCCGCTGGACACCGGGGAGCTGTTTTTT.

This clonotype was picked up many times. The genes are TRBV3-1 and TRBJ2-1; D ambiguous. The CDR3 totals 15 residues. V lost 0 bases and J lost 4, with 10 bases in between. The germline V gene encodes CDR1 LGHDT and CDR2 YNNKEL (reference sequence). CDR3 loop: CASSQDSSRYNEQFF. The CDR3 DNA sequence: TGTGCCAGCAGCCAAGATTCGTCCCGTTACAATGAGCAGTTCTTC.

This clonotype was found many times. This chain connects TRBV6-1 to TRBJ2-7; D unresolved. This CDR3 contains 13 residues. Germline V lookup: CDR1 MNHNS, CDR2 SASEGT. V lost 10 bases, J lost 3 bases, and 16 bases lay in between. CDR3 DNA: TGTGCCATCCCCTCCCGGGCCAACTACGAGCAGTACGTC. It is translated as CAIPSRANYEQYV.

This clonotype was seen a handful of times. This chain connects TRBV5-1 to TRBJ1-5, with D perhaps TRBD1 (6 bases). The CDR3 contains 16 residues. The V end lost 0 bases, the J end lost 2 bases, and 12 bases lay between the germline ends. Germline assignment: CDR1 SGHRS and CDR2 YFSETQ. The CDR3 DNA follows: TGCGCCAGCAGCTTGGCCCCGACAGGTGGCAATCAGCCCCAGCATTTT. Protein product: CASSLAPTGGNQPQHF. Filled out from reference TRBV5-1 and TRBJ1-5, the complete variable domain reads KAGVTQTPRYLIKTRGQQVTLSCSPISGHRSVSWYQQTPGQGLQFLFEYFSETQRNKGNFPGRFSGRQFSNSRSEMNVSTLELGDSALYLCASSLAPTGGNQPQHFGDGTRLSIL.